This T cell receptor beta chain was sequenced for a study of T-cell memory formation after mild COVID-19 (dated by TCRdb to the early 2020s). Background for the entire study: TCR sequence clusters from the two donors were largely donor specific. In two donors, T-cell clones that expanded and contracted after mild COVID-19 were tracked by sequencing TCRalpha and TCRbeta repertoires over time. The cohort comprised two young, previously healthy adult volunteers, one female and one male. Study-level results and caveats: The study covered only a couple of mild cases, and larger cohorts including severe cases with pre-infection samples were considered necessary. Some responding clones were detected in pre-infection memory, suggesting pre-existing cross-reactive memory T cells joined the SARS-CoV-2 response. The second-wave clones that peaked on day 37 were not confirmed to be SARS-CoV-2 specific. Clones that contracted from day 15 to 85 showed balanced CD4/CD8 phenotypes, whereas a second wave of clones that expanded from day 15 to 37 leaned towards CD4+. Contracting CD4+ clones were located mainly in the CM and EM memory subsets, whereas CD8+ clones were found to be enriched in EMRA.

Ficoll-Paque density gradient centrifugation was the method used to isolate PBMCs. In this sample, this clonotype turned up a few times. Its target antigen remains unknown. Qualities for individual bases were not recorded, and no much larger clone is one base off. The CDR3 measures 13 amino acids from cysteine to phenylalanine. Only the CDR3 DNA stays, 39 bases, in frame from base 1. Via the germline V gene, CDR1 is MGHRA and CDR2 YSYEKL. The V end loses 3 bases and the J end loses 12 bases, and a stretch of 17 bases separates them. The data were produced on an Illumina NovaSeq 6000. TCRalpha and TCRbeta cDNA libraries were constructed by 5'RACE with constant-segment primers, with sample barcodes and unique molecular identifiers being introduced. RNA was extracted from every sample with Trizol reagent. Library amplification was performed in two PCR steps, and a second sample barcode and Illumina TruSeq adapters were introduced in the second step. Sequencing of the libraries was done on an Illumina NovaSeq, producing 2 x 150 bp paired-end reads. The authors' pipeline ran thus. Reads were demultiplexed and collapsed into UMI-guided consensus sequences with migec v1.2.7. Using mixcr v2.1.11, the UMI consensuses were aligned to TRA and TRB V and J templates and assembled into clonotypes. Clonotypes were classified as expanded or contracted when called significant by both edgeR and NoisET, with noise models trained on biological replicates. For edgeR calls, the thresholds were a false discovery rate-adjusted p below 0.01 and a log2 fold-change of 1. As an exploratory analysis of dynamics, max-normalized trajectories of the 1000 most abundant clonotypes were examined with PCA combined with hierarchical clustering. Separately sequenced CD4+ and CD8+ repertoires were used to assign the CD4 or CD8 phenotype of responding clones. TCRdb reprocessing: public reads trimmed at Q25 with fastp, clones called with MiXCR, in-frame beta chains kept. Each CDR3 protein gets just one entry, which takes the most common genes and DNA from the rows behind it. The V and J calls shown here were made by TCRdb, not taken from the authors' results. The sample records over 55,000 distinct CDR3 sequences, more than 8% of which are singletons. Roughly 1.2% of the sample rests with the top ten.

This clonotype was obtained from a young man who had mild COVID-19 (a few samples of this study predate the infection). The sample titles of this study are shuffled in the database, so cell type and time point are left out; the donor was told from shared clones. Sample: PBMCs or a T cell subset sorted from them (not recorded which). The rearrangement combines TRBV4-1 with TRBJ1-2, with no D gene named confidently. The base sequence is TGCGCCAGCAGCCAGTATGGTTCTGTTTTCCACACCTTC. This sequence encodes CASSQYGSVFHTF.